A selection of T cell receptor beta chains follows, all from one sample in a study of blood T cell repertoires in COVID-19. Using immunoSEQ multiplex PCR, the repertoire was profiled, and TCRdb retains in-frame clones only, with some absent. The table shows a few hundred thousand clones, with about 90% occurring only once. Sequencing was performed on peripheral blood. Receptors were obtained from a young man who had recovered from COVID-19. The CDR3 runs from the conserved cysteine through the conserved F or W. A D gene is named only where the DNA matches it firmly. Clone size, where shown, is once, few, many, or a class for clones that have expanded.

len	d_gene	v_gene	j_gene	abundance	CDR3aa	CDR3nt
13	NA	TRBV12-5	TRBJ2-7	NA	CASGLRGRYEQYF	TGTGCTAGTGGTCTAAGAGGTCGGTACGAGCAGTACTTC
12	TRBD2	TRBV20-1	TRBJ2-5	NA	CSASSSGATQYF	TGCAGTGCTAGTTCCAGCGGGGCGACCCAGTACTTC
14	TRBD1	TRBV7-2	TRBJ2-5	NA	CASSLQQGAETQYF	TGTGCCAGCAGCCTCCAACAGGGGGCGGAGACCCAGTACTTC
13	NA	TRBV12-3/TRBV12-4	TRBJ2-1	NA	CASSLVQGREQFF	TGTGCCAGCAGTTTGGTCCAGGGAAGAGAGCAGTTCTTC
13	NA	TRBV2	TRBJ1-1	NA	CASNSDGDTEAFF	TGTGCCAGCAATTCAGACGGGGACACTGAAGCTTTCTTT
14	TRBD1	TRBV14	TRBJ2-7	NA	CASSPRTGSYEQYF	TGTGCCAGCAGCCCCCGGACAGGATCGTACGAGCAGTACTTC
11	NA	TRBV5-1	TRBJ2-7	NA	CASSVGYEQYF	TGCGCCAGCAGTGTCGGCTACGAGCAGTACTTC
17	TRBD1	TRBV2	TRBJ2-2	NA	CASSLEVTGTGTGELFF	TGTGCCAGCAGTTTAGAGGTGACAGGGACGGGCACCGGGGAGCTGTTTTTT
13	NA	TRBV6-5	TRBJ1-2	NA	CASRPGHIYGYTF	TGTGCCAGCCGACCTGGACATATCTATGGCTACACCTTC
18	TRBD1	TRBV7-9	TRBJ1-2	NA	CASSSLGQGSLTNYGYTF	TGTGCCAGCAGCTCCCTTGGACAGGGTTCCCTTACTAACTATGGCTACACCTTC
14	NA	TRBV4-2	TRBJ2-1	NA	CASSQEGVVNEQFF	TGTGCCAGCAGCCAAGAGGGAGTTGTGAATGAGCAGTTCTTC
14	NA	TRBV4-2	TRBJ2-5	few	CASSQDLDTQTQYF	TGTGCCAGCAGCCAAGATCTTGACACCCAGACCCAGTACTTC
15	TRBD2	TRBV5-4	TRBJ2-5	NA	CASSFLTSGSGTQYF	TGTGCCAGCAGCTTCCTGACTAGCGGCTCGGGGACCCAGTACTTC
17	TRBD1	TRBV5-1	TRBJ1-1	NA	CASSLPGQGAKDTEAFF	TGCGCCAGCAGCTTACCGGGACAGGGGGCGAAGGACACTGAAGCTTTCTTT
13	NA	TRBV25-1	TRBJ2-1	NA	CASSEMAHGARFF	TGTGCCAGCAGTGAAATGGCCCATGGGGCCAGGTTCTTC
14	TRBD1	TRBV11-2	TRBJ1-2	NA	CASSSLGQNHGYTF	TGTGCCAGCAGCTCCTTGGGACAGAATCATGGCTACACCTTC
12	NA	TRBV18	TRBJ1-2	once	CASSPDSAGYTF	TGTGCCAGCTCACCGGACTCAGCAGGCTACACCTTC
15	TRBD1	TRBV9	TRBJ2-7	NA	CASSSPGTGVNEQYF	TGTGCCAGCAGCTCCCCCGGGACAGGGGTTAACGAGCAGTACTTC
14	TRBD2	TRBV18	TRBJ2-5	NA	CASSPSGGEETQYF	TGTGCCAGCTCACCATCGGGAGGGGAAGAGACCCAGTACTTC
14	TRBD2	TRBV10-3	TRBJ2-2	NA	CAIATSGLSGELFF	TGTGCCATCGCCACTAGCGGACTATCTGGGGAGCTGTTTTTT
17	TRBD1	TRBV9	TRBJ1-5	few	CASSVDSGGGAGQPQHF	TGTGCCAGCAGCGTAGACTCGGGAGGGGGCGCAGGGCAGCCCCAGCATTTT
11	NA	TRBV11-1	TRBJ2-7	NA	CASSVNYEQYF	TGTGCCAGCAGCGTAAATTACGAGCAGTACTTC
16	TRBD1	TRBV5-8	TRBJ2-1	NA	CASSRGQGDSYNEQFF	TGTGCCAGCAGCCGCGGGCAGGGGGACTCCTACAATGAGCAGTTCTTC
15	TRBD1	TRBV6-6	TRBJ2-1	NA	CASSPVPGQFNEQFF	TGTGCCAGCAGTCCCGTCCCGGGACAGTTCAATGAGCAGTTCTTC
14	TRBD2	TRBV19	TRBJ2-3	NA	CASTASGSTDTQYF	TGTGCCAGTACCGCTAGCGGCAGCACAGATACGCAGTATTTT
12	NA	TRBV24-1	TRBJ1-4	NA	CATSDFEGKLFF	TGTGCCACCAGTGATTTCGAGGGAAAACTGTTTTTT
14	NA	TRBV4-3	TRBJ2-2	NA	CASSVSRYTGELFF	TGCGCCAGCAGTGTGAGCCGGTACACCGGGGAGCTGTTTTTT
15	NA	TRBV18	TRBJ2-1	NA	CASSPPGRGYNEQFF	TGTGCCAGCTCACCACCGGGGCGGGGCTACAATGAGCAGTTCTTC
15	TRBD1	TRBV7-2	TRBJ1-2	NA	CASSSRQGAGHGYTF	TGTGCCAGCAGCTCAAGACAGGGGGCCGGGCATGGCTACACCTTC
17	NA	TRBV2	TRBJ2-1	NA	CASSEAYGTPTYNEQFF	TGTGCCAGCAGTGAAGCGTACGGGACTCCTACGTACAATGAGCAGTTCTTC
14	TRBD1	TRBV7-9	TRBJ2-5	NA	CASSWDREQETQYF	TGTGCCAGCAGTTGGGACAGGGAACAAGAGACCCAGTACTTC
17	NA	TRBV19	TRBJ1-5	NA	CASSNRREEGSNQPQHF	TGTGCCAGTAGTAACCGCCGGGAGGAAGGTAGCAATCAGCCCCAGCATTTT
16	TRBD1	TRBV7-3	TRBJ2-1	NA	CASSYQGESSYNEQFF	TGTGCCAGCAGCTACCAGGGGGAGAGCTCCTACAATGAGCAGTTCTTC
16	NA	TRBV10-3	TRBJ2-1	NA	CAISSFKSDSYNEQFF	TGTGCCATCAGTAGCTTTAAGAGCGACTCCTACAATGAGCAGTTCTTC
13	NA	TRBV4-1	TRBJ2-5	few	CASSLRTTETQYF	TGCGCCAGCAGCCTGAGGACAACGGAGACCCAGTACTTC
14	NA	TRBV4-2	TRBJ1-1	few	CASSQVSGGTEAFF	TGTGCCAGCAGCCAAGTATCGGGGGGCACTGAAGCTTTCTTT
13	NA	TRBV29-1	TRBJ1-1	NA	CSVSGVRGTEAFF	TGCAGCGTTTCAGGGGTCAGGGGCACTGAAGCTTTCTTT
16	TRBD1	TRBV19	TRBJ2-2	NA	CASSIGQGGNTGELFF	TGTGCCAGTAGTATCGGACAGGGAGGGAACACCGGGGAGCTGTTTTTT
14	NA	TRBV6-2/TRBV6-3	TRBJ2-3	NA	CASSGGLSTDTQYF	TGTGCCAGCAGTGGTGGACTATCCACAGATACGCAGTATTTT
11	NA	TRBV19	TRBJ2-7	NA	CASSDYYEQYF	TGTGCCAGTAGTGACTATTACGAGCAGTACTTC
12	NA	TRBV25-1	TRBJ2-1	NA	CASSEGLRSQFF	TGTGCCAGCAGTGAAGGCCTCAGGTCGCAGTTCTTC
15	NA	TRBV15	TRBJ1-2	few	CATSRVAGAHYGYTF	TGTGCCACCAGCAGAGTGGCAGGGGCCCACTATGGCTACACCTTC
13	NA	TRBV19	TRBJ1-2	NA	CASKTGLGGGYTF	TGTGCCAGTAAGACGGGTCTCGGGGGTGGCTACACCTTC